This T cell receptor (beta chain) was observed in a study of blood T cell repertoires in COVID-19. Study at large: Donors in the United States, Italy and Spain gave samples during acute or convalescent COVID-19. Sources were T cells, B-cell-depleted T cells, or PBMCs; the material itself was cDNA or gDNA.

Under the authors' procedure: By means of reference gene primer amplification, nucleated cell counts were estimated. The data were produced by immunoSEQ multiplex PCR, yet TCRdb's version contains in-frame clones alone and is incomplete. V and J calls and clone size come straight from that table; D and trimming were deduced from the DNA. The table shows 150,000 to 200,000 clones, with around 85% occurring only once. This clone was detected once. The CDR3 covers 12 residues. Looked up from germline, CDR1 is MNHNY and CDR2 is SVGAGI (reference sequence). The V gene lost 6 bases and the J gene lost 6 bases, with 9 bases spanning the gap.

The rearrangement links TRBV6-6 to TRBJ1-5, with no clear D. The receptor's source is a human donor with acute or convalescent COVID-19. The donor label of this sample is uncertain. The specimen sequenced was peripheral blood. The chain's CDR3 is CASRSGGQPQHF. The CDR3 DNA reads TGTGCCAGCAGGTCGGGAGGTCAGCCCCAGCATTTT.